This record covers a single T cell receptor beta chain. Sequenced by immunoSEQ multiplex PCR; TCRdb stores in-frame clones only, minus some. The sample comprises approximately 650 clones, roughly 89% of which are singletons, and more than 8.5% rests with the top ten. The data were obtained in a study of T cells in tumors and immune-related adverse events. The V and J ends lost 2 bases and 3 bases, in that order; junction bases with no gene match: 2. CDR1 and CDR2 (germline): SGHAT, FQNNGV. The CDR3 is 15 residues long. The chain combines TRBV11-2 with TRBJ2-5; the match to TRBD2 covers 11 bases. Source: tumor tissue, taken from a patient treated with anti-PD-1 therapy. The receptor was isolated from a female donor with metastatic renal cell carcinoma. The CDR3 loop reads CASSLQGLAEETQYF. For the CDR3, the DNA is TGTGCCAGCAGCTTACAGGGACTAGCGGAAGAGACCCAGTACTTC.